This T cell receptor beta chain emerged from a study of cytomegalovirus exposure and HLA in healthy donors. Study context: The approximately 120 validation repertoires, a later analysis reported, used the same platform as the 666 first-cohort repertoires. Study-level results: A list of more than 150 TCR beta chains associated with cytomegalovirus was given. Most sequenced TCRs were rare (though some public TCRs occurred in many donors). Cytomegalovirus status, reportedly, was diagnosed with high specificity and sensitivity by the classifier.

Profiled with immunoSEQ multiplex PCR; TCRdb holds only in-frame clones, not every one. This table has 55,000 to 70,000 clones, about 90% appearing once. A remark on this clone: Its antigen remains unknown.

The CDR3 length is 15 residues. V lost 2 bases to trimming and J lost 1 base, with 11 bases between them. Looked up from germline, CDR1 is KGHSH and CDR2 is LQKENI. This clonotype originated in a man aged 18-30 years in good health and CMV-seronegative. The chain recombines TRBV18 with TRBJ1-1; D uncertain. The sample consisted of PBMCs. This CDR3 is CASSPEGRSNTEAFF. The CDR3 coding sequence is TGTGCCAGCTCACCAGAGGGCAGATCGAACACTGAAGCTTTCTTT. Filled out from reference TRBV18 and TRBJ1-1, the complete variable domain reads NAGVMQNPRHLVRRRGQEARLRCSPMKGHSHVYWYRQLPEEGLKFMVYLQKENIIDESGMPKERFSAEFPKEGPSILRIQQVVRGDSAAYFCASSPEGRSNTEAFFGQGTRLTVV.